Presented here are 10 T cell receptor beta chains from one specimen sequenced in a study of blood T cell repertoires in COVID-19. This table comes from immunoSEQ multiplex PCR, and its TCRdb copy is limited to in-frame clones, with some not included. This table has around 180,000 clones, around 80% appearing once. Sequences were obtained from PBMCs or T cells enriched from blood (not recorded which). The origin of the receptors is a man in his forties or fifties who had recovered from COVID-19.

The genes are TRBV7-9 and TRBJ2-5; possibly TRBD2 for D (7 bases). Germline V gene data show CDR1 as SEHNR and CDR2 as FQNEAQ (reference sequence). With 5 bases removed from V and 3 bases from J, the gap between germline ends came to 10 bases. The CDR3 has 13 amino acids. In nucleotides, the CDR3 is TGTGCCAGCAGCCCGGGGGGCGAAGAGACCCAGTACTTC. Its protein product is CASSPGGEETQYF.

This clone came up once. The J gene is TRBJ1-6, the V gene TRBV13, with D perhaps matching TRBD1 (6 bases). CDR1 PRHDT and CDR2 FYEKMQ come from the germline V gene (reference sequence). With 5 bases removed from V and 6 bases from J, the gap between germline ends came to 11 bases. The CDR3 has 14 residues. CDR3 region: CASSLGAVNSPLHF. The CDR3 DNA sequence: TGTGCCAGCAGCCTGGGGGCAGTTAATTCACCCCTCCACTTT.

The chain couples TRBV5-4 to TRBJ1-6; 9 bases agree with TRBD1. CDR1 SGHNT and CDR2 YYREEE come from the germline V gene (reference sequence). The CDR3 consists of 17 residues. J gave up 8 bases and V 4 bases, and 13 bases lay outside the gene matches. The CDR3 coding sequence is TGTGCCAGCAGCCCCGGGACAGGGTTCGGCTTTGATTCACCCCTCCACTTT. Amino acids: CASSPGTGFGFDSPLHF.

The chain is built from TRBV19 and TRBJ1-1; D gene uncertain. CDR3 size: 14 residues. V was shortened by 3 bases and J by 0 bases, with 8 bases between the two germline ends. CDR1 and CDR2 from the germline V gene are LNHDA and SQIVND (reference sequence). The CDR3 loop reads CASSIPLLNTEAFF. In DNA, the CDR3 is TGTGCCAGTAGTATCCCACTGCTGAACACTGAAGCTTTCTTT.

V and J are TRBV6-5 and TRBJ1-6; 7 bases align to TRBD1. Germline-derived CDR1 and CDR2 are MNHEY and SVGAGI. Trimming took 6 bases from V and 6 from J; bases not matched to a gene: 8. This CDR3 has 15 residues. The CDR3: CASSPQGGSNSPLHF. CDR3 DNA sequence: TGTGCCAGCAGCCCCCAGGGGGGCTCTAATTCACCCCTCCACTTT.

This clone was detected only once. The chain carries TRBV4-2 and TRBJ2-5, with D perhaps matching TRBD1 (6 bases). The CDR3 covers 16 residues. V was cut by 1 base and J by 5 bases, with 17 bases left in between. Per the germline V gene, CDR1 is LGHNA and CDR2 is YNFKEQ. In DNA form, the CDR3 reads TGTGCCAGCAGCCAAGGCCCGGACAGCTCCGGGGAGACCCAGTACTTC. It is translated as CASSQGPDSSGETQYF.

The genes are TRBV4-1 and TRBJ1-2; tentatively, D is TRBD1 (5 bases). V was cut by 6 bases and J by 0 bases, with 14 bases left in between. The CDR3 extends over 15 amino acids. The V gene's germline CDR1 is MGHRA and CDR2 YSYEKL. The CDR3 loop reads CASRPGTGANYGYTF. The CDR3 DNA sequence: TGCGCCAGCAGGCCCGGGACGGGAGCTAACTATGGCTACACCTTC.

The CDR3 reads CASSLGGGGNKDTQYF. The CDR3 bases are TGTGCCAGCAGCCTAGGGGGCGGGGGGAACAAAGATACGCAGTATTTT. The V and J genes are TRBV9 and TRBJ2-3; D may be TRBD2 (8 bases). The ends were cut back, 4 bases at V and 5 bases at J, with 20 bases in the middle. CDR3 length: 16 amino acids. The V gene's germline CDR1 is SGDLS and CDR2 YYNGEE.

This clone appeared a few times. This chain links TRBV9 with TRBJ1-1; 9 bases match TRBD1. The V segment lost 2 bases and the J segment 6 bases; nucleotides outside the gene matches: 8. This CDR3 is 15 amino acids long. CDR1 and CDR2 from the germline V gene are SGDLS and YYNGEE. CDR3 amino acids: CASSVSGTGLSEAFF. CDR3 DNA sequence: TGTGCCAGCAGCGTGAGCGGGACAGGGTTATCTGAAGCTTTCTTT.

V is TRBV10-2 and J is TRBJ1-5; a possible D gene is TRBD1 (5 bases). Germline V gene data show CDR1 as WSHSY and CDR2 as SAAADI. This CDR3 is built from 14 residues. Trimming removed 6 bases from V and 4 bases from J, with 13 bases in between. This CDR3 is CASRGRGTNQPQHF. CDR3 DNA sequence: TGCGCCAGCAGAGGGCGGGGGACGAATCAGCCCCAGCATTTT.